This entry is about one T cell receptor (beta chain). In the authors' methods: Amplification of reference gene primers provided the estimated nucleated cell counts. Clones were read by immunoSEQ multiplex PCR, and TCRdb kept only the in-frame ones, dropping some. The V and J calls and clone size were taken over from that table, and D and trimming were inferred from the DNA. The table includes about 250,000 clones, nearly 90% detected once. The entry originates in a study of blood T cell repertoires in COVID-19. Overall study context: Researchers got acute and convalescent COVID-19 samples from the United States, Italy and Spain. Sources were T cells, B-cell-depleted T cells, or PBMCs; the material itself was cDNA or gDNA.

The germline V gene has CDR1 WNHNN and CDR2 SYGVQD (reference sequence). The ends lost 1 base at V and 7 bases at J; junction bases unmatched: 9. This CDR3 spans 17 amino acids. Source material: peripheral blood. This rearrangement joins TRBV10-1 to TRBJ2-2, with 10 bases matching TRBD2. The source of this sequence is a woman between 35 and 50 years old who had recovered from COVID-19. CDR3 in DNA: TGCGCCAGCAGTGAGTTTCGAGCGGGAGGGCAAGGCGGGGAGCTGTTTTTT. This translates into CASSEFRAGGQGGELFF.